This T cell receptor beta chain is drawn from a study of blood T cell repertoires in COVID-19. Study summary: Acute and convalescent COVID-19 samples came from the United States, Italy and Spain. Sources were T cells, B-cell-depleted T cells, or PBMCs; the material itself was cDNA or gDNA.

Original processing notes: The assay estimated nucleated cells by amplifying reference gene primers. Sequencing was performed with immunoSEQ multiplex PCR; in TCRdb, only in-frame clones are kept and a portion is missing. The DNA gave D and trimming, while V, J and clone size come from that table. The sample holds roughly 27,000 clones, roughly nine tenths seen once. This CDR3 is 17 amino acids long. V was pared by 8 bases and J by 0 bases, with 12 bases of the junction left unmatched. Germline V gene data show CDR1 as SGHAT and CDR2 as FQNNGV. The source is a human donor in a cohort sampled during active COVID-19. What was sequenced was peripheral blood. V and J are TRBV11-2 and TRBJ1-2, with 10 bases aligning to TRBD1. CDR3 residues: CASGSGTGVRSNYGYTF. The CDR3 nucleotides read TGTGCCAGCGGGTCCGGGACAGGGGTCCGTTCTAACTATGGCTACACCTTC. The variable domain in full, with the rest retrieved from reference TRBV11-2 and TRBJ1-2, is EAGVAQSPRYKIIEKRQSVAFWCNPISGHATLYWYQQILGQGPKLLIQFQNNGVVDDSQLPKDRFSAERLKGVDSTLKIQPAKLEDSAVYLCASGSGTGVRSNYGYTFGSGTRLTVV.